What follows is one T cell receptor beta chain and its context. Its specificity is unknown. This record belongs to a study of a mutant IDH1 vaccine in newly diagnosed glioma. Produced via immunoSEQ multiplex PCR; TCRdb's table is partial and in-frame only. Among tens of thousands of clones listed, 65% to 85% were seen once. Time point described: week 47, end of study. The study gave 300 ug of mutant IDH1 20-mer peptide per vaccine dose, with topical imiquimod. V was shortened by 11 bases and J by 7 bases, with 24 bases between the two germline ends. Per germline, CDR1 SGHVT and CDR2 SQSDAQ. The CDR3 spans 15 residues.

The J gene is TRBJ2-1, the V gene TRBV7-4, with D perhaps TRBD2 (6 bases). This TCR derives from a woman aged 25-40 years with glioma. Some clones in this sample may be carry-over from other donors' samples. The sample consisted of PBMCs, taken from a glioma patient whose treatment included an IDH1 peptide vaccine. Here the CDR3 reads CAVQGWRAFRNEQFF. Here the CDR3 DNA reads TGTGCCGTACAAGGCTGGAGGGCCTTTAGGAATGAGCAGTTCTTC.